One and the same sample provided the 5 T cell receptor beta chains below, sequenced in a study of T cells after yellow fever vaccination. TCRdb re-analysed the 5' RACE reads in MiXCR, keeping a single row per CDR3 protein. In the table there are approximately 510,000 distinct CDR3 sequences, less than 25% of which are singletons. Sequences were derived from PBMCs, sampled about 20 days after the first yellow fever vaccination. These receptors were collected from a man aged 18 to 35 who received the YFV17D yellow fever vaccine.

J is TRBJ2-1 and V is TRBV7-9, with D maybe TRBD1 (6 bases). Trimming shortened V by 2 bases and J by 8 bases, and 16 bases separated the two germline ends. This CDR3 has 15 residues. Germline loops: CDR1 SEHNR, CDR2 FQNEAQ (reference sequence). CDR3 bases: TGTGCCAGCAGCTTAACCCTGGGGACACTCCATGAGCAGTTCTTC. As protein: CASSLTLGTLHEQFF.

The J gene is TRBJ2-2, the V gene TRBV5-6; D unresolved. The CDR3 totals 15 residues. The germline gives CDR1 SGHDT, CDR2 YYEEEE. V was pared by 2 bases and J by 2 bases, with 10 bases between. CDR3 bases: TGTGCCAGCAGCTTTTTCAGGAGAAACACCGGGGAGCTGTTTTTT. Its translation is CASSFFRRNTGELFF.

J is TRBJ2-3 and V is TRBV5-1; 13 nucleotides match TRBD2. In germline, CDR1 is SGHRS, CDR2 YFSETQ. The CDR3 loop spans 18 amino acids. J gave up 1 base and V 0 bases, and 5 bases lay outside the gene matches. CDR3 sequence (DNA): TGCGCCAGCAGCTTGGCTACTAGCGGGGGGGCCGGCACAGATACGCAGTATTTT. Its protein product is CASSLATSGGAGTDTQYF.

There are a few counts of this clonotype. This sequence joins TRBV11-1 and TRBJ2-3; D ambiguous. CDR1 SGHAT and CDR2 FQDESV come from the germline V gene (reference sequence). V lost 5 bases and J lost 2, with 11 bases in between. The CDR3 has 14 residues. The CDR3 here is CASSPGRYTDTQYF. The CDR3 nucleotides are TGTGCCAGCAGCCCTGGTCGGTACACAGATACGCAGTATTTT. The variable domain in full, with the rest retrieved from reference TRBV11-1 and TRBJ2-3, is EAEVAQSPRYKITEKSQAVAFWCDPISGHATLYWYRQILGQGPELLVQFQDESVVDDSQLPKDRFSAERLKGVDSTLKIQPAELGDSAMYLCASSPGRYTDTQYFGPGTRLTVL.

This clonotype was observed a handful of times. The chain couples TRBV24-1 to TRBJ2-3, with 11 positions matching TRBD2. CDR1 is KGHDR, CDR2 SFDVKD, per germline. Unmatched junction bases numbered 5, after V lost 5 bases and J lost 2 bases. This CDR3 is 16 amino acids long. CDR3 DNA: TGTGCCACCAGTGCAGGACTAGCGGGTACCACAGATACGCAGTATTTT. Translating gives CATSAGLAGTTDTQYF.